This TCR beta chain comes out of a study of Ad26.COV2.S vaccination and SARS-CoV-2 variants. Looking at the study overall: The study gave Ad26.COV2.S intramuscularly, once or twice 56 days apart.

Sequencing was performed with immunoSEQ multiplex PCR; in TCRdb, only in-frame clones are kept and a portion is missing. Among around 300,000 clones listed, almost 90% were seen once. Treatment defined: about 20 received Ad26.COV2.S at low or high dose, single or two shots; several received placebo; per-sample allocation not given. The investigators took samples on day 63 after the first vaccine or placebo injection. An adult aged 18-55 years in Boston served as the donor. This TCR derives from a person aged 18-65 years who received the Ad26.COV2.S COVID-19 vaccine or a placebo. The source material was peripheral blood, sampled in a trial of Ad26.COV2.S vaccine versus placebo.

The CDR3 nucleotides are TGTGCCAGCAGCTTATTTGGAGACAGGAACACTGAAGCTTTCTTT. This sequence encodes CASSLFGDRNTEAFF. The rearrangement uses TRBV5-4 and TRBJ1-1, with a weak D call TRBD1 (5 bases). Germline CDR1 reads SGHNT; CDR2 reads YYREEE (reference sequence). CDR3 length: 15 residues. Trimming took off 2 bases at V and 1 base at J, with 12 bases between the two ends.